The 4 T cell receptor beta chains below were found in one sample sequenced in a study of T cells in severe cutaneous drug reactions. Libraries were made by iRepertoire multiplex PCR with TCR subtype-specific primers for bulk and single-cell sequencing. TCRdb reprocessed the multiplex PCR reads, keeping one entry per CDR3 protein, no DNA. This repertoire includes about 10,000 distinct CDR3 sequences. Sequenced patients had Stevens-Johnson syndrome or toxic epidermal necrolysis caused by carbamazepine. The sample taken for sequencing was cells from a skin blister. Receptors were obtained from a human donor with Stevens-Johnson syndrome, a severe cutaneous drug reaction.

The gene calls are TRBV27 and TRBJ1-1; the TCRdb call, TRBD1, lacks DNA for checking. Germline CDR1 and CDR2: MNHEY and SMNVEV (reference sequence). This CDR3 spans 14 amino acids. The CDR3 loop is CASSSDRVRSEAFF.

The V gene is TRBV29-1, the J gene TRBJ2-3. The CDR3 consists of 13 residues. Looked up from germline, CDR1 is SQVTM and CDR2 is ANQGSEA. CDR3 amino acids: CSVVRVSTDTQYF.

The J gene is TRBJ2-3, the V gene TRBV20-1; TCRdb's D gene call, TRBD2, goes unchecked for lack of DNA. CDR1 is DFQATT, CDR2 SNEGSKA, per germline (reference sequence). The CDR3 contains 14 residues. CDR3 amino acids: CGILTSVGGDTQYF.

CDR3 residues: CSGFGALRGSNEKLFF. The chain recombines TRBV20-1 with TRBJ1-4; TCRdb's D call, TRBD1, is unchecked because there is no DNA. Germline V gene sequence: CDR1 DFQATT, CDR2 SNEGSKA (reference sequence). This CDR3 has 16 residues.